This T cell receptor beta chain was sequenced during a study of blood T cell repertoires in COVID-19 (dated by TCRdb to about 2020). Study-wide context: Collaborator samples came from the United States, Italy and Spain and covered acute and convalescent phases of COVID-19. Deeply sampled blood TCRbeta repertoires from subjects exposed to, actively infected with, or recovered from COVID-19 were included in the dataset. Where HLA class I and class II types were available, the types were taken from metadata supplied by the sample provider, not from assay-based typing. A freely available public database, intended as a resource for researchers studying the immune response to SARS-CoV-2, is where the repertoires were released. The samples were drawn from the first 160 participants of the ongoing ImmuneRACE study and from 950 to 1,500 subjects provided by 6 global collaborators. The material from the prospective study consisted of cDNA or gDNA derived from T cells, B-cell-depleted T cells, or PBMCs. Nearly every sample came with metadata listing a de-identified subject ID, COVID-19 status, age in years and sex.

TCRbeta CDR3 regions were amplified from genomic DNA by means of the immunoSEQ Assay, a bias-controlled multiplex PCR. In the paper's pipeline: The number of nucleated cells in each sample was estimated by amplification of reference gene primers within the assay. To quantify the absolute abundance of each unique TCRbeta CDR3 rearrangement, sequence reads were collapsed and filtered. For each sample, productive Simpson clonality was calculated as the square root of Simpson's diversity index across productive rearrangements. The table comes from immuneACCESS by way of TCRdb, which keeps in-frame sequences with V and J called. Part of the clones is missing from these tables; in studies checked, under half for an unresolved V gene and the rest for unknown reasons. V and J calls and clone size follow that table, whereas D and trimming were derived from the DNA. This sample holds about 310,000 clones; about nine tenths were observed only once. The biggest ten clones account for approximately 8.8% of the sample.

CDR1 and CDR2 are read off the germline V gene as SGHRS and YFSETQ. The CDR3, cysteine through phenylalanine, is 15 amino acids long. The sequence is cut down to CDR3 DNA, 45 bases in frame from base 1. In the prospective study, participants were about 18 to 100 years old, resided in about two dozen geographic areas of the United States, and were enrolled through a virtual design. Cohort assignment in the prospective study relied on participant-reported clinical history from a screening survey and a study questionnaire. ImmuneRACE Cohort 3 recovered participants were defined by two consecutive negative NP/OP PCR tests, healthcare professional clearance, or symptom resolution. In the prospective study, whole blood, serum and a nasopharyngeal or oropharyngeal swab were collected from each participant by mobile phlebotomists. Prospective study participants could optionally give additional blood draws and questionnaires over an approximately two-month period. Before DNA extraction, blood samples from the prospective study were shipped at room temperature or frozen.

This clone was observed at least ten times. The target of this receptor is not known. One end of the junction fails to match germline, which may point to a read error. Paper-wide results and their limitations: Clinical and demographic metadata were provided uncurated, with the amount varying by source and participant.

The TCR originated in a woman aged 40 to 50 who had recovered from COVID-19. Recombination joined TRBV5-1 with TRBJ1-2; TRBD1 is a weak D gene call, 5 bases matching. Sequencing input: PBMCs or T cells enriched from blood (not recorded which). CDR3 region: CASSPPEAGNSGYTF. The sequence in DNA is TGCGCCAGCAGTCCACCCGAGGCAGGGAACTCTGGCTACACCTTC.